This T cell receptor (beta chain) was sequenced during a study of T cell repertoires in cytomegalovirus infection (dated by TCRdb to between 2018 and 2021). Regarding the study in general: Recently identified HLA-C-restricted CMV epitopes, whose presentation resists viral immunomodulation, were targeted by peptide stimulations together with well-studied HLA-B-restricted epitopes. Because public TCR beta signatures pointed to carriage of CMV infection together with the matching HLA type, the HLA type of each donor mattered for the analysis. Here is what the overall study found, with its caveats: The ex vivo response was dominated by HLA-C-restricted CMV-specific TCR beta clonotypes, which also provided the single most frequent clonotype in two of eight donors. Cumulative frequency of public TCR beta family members discriminated carriers of CMV infection plus the relevant HLA type in this cohort and an independent approximately 360-donor cohort.

Including cysteine and valine, the CDR3 has 14 amino acids. The kept DNA is CDR3 alone, 42 bases in frame from the first base. Sequences SGHTA (CDR1) and FQGNSA (CDR2) are obtained from the germline V gene. V ends up 5 bases short and J 6 bases short, with an unmatched junction base count of 6. The treatment or condition label here, explained by the study, means: in vitro stimulation with specific CMV peptide epitopes to enrich CMV-specific T cells. The data were produced on an Illumina HiSeq 1500. The public reads were reanalyzed by TCRdb: fastp trimming at Q25, MiXCR alignment, in-frame beta chains only. Merged by CDR3 protein, the rows form single entries marked with the most common genes and DNA. Within this sample are approximately 910,000 distinct CDR3 sequences, with around a third of them counted one time only. Around 15% of the sample rests with the top ten. This clonotype was observed many times. No antigen is known for it. Base quality data are lacking; no much larger clone is found one base away.

The chain links TRBV7-2 with TRBJ2-7, and 11 bases in between align with TRBD2. This sample comprised cultured CD8+ T cells from PBMCs, obtained from culture after CMV antigen stimulation. This clonotype was obtained from a human donor in good health (CMV status not recorded). Some clones in this sample may be carry-over from other donors' samples. This receptor has the CDR3 CASSPSGGPIEQYV. At the DNA level, the sequence is TGTGCCAGCAGCCCTAGCGGGGGGCCAATCGAGCAGTACGTC.